This paragraph covers one TCR beta chain sequence. The method was immunoSEQ multiplex PCR; TCRdb's version includes in-frame clones alone and lacks a portion of them. The table includes fewer than 150,000 clones, about 96% detected once. The entry originates in a study of T cell changes during pregnancy in multiple sclerosis. V shed 6 bases and J 5 bases; nucleotides not matched to a gene: 1. The CDR3 spans 11 residues. Germline V gene sequence: CDR1 SNHLY, CDR2 FYNNEI. This TCR was recovered from a female donor with multiple sclerosis, enrolled in a pregnancy study. V is TRBV2 and J is TRBJ2-7, with 7 nucleotides matching TRBD1. Sample: peripheral blood, taken after pregnancy. The CDR3 DNA reads TGTGCCAGCAGCACAGGGGACGAGCAGTACTTC. This sequence encodes CASSTGDEQYF.